A single sample gave rise to the 5 T cell receptor beta chains below, sequenced in a study of blood T cell repertoires in COVID-19. Assay used: immunoSEQ multiplex PCR; TCRdb lists only in-frame clones, some missing. The data show about 150,000 clones, with about 90% seen just once and roughly 3.9% held by the top ten. The sequencing input was PBMCs or T cells enriched from blood (not recorded which). These receptors were obtained from a woman in her thirties or forties who had been exposed to COVID-19.

V gene TRBV4-3 combines with J gene TRBJ2-1; possible D gene TRBD2, 5 bases. The CDR3 totals 13 residues. The germline CDR1 and CDR2 sequences are LGHNA and YSLEER. The germline V and J ends were trimmed by 1 base and 7 bases, with 8 bases remaining between them. The CDR3 is CASSQVEGNEQFF. The DNA of the CDR3 is TGCGCCAGCAGCCAAGTAGAGGGAAATGAGCAGTTCTTC.

The chain carries TRBV21-1 and TRBJ1-5. TRBV21-1 is annotated as a pseudogene. CDR3 length equals 16 residues. The CDR3 nucleotides are TGTGCCAGCAGCAAACGTCGGGGGGCGGGCAATCAGCCCCAGCATTTT. Its protein is CASSKRRGAGNQPQHF.

The gene calls are TRBV29-1 and TRBJ2-3; the D is unclear. Germline assignment: CDR1 SQVTM and CDR2 ANQGSEA. The CDR3 loop spans 13 amino acids. V lost 3 bases, J lost 1 base, and 8 bases lay in between. DNA of the CDR3: TGCAGCGTTGACGTAACGGGCACAGATACGCAGTATTTT. It yields the protein CSVDVTGTDTQYF.

J is TRBJ1-6 and V is TRBV23-1; 7 bases are shared with TRBD1. TRBV23-1 is an ORF; its function is uncertain. This CDR3 has 13 amino acids. V trimming: 7 bases; J trimming: 10 bases; junction bases outside the gene matches: 7. The CDR3 region is CASNRQGNSPLHF. The CDR3 DNA reads TGCGCCAGCAATAGACAGGGAAACTCACCCCTCCACTTT.

The genes are TRBV5-1 and TRBJ1-4; D is perhaps TRBD1 (5 bases). Trimming cost V 0 bases and J 7 bases, with 10 bases left between them. Germline-derived CDR1 and CDR2 are SGHRS and YFSETQ. The CDR3 length is 14 residues. CDR3 nucleotides: TGCGCCAGCAGCTTGGGAGGGGAGGGTGAAAAACTGTTTTTT. Amino acids: CASSLGGEGEKLFF.